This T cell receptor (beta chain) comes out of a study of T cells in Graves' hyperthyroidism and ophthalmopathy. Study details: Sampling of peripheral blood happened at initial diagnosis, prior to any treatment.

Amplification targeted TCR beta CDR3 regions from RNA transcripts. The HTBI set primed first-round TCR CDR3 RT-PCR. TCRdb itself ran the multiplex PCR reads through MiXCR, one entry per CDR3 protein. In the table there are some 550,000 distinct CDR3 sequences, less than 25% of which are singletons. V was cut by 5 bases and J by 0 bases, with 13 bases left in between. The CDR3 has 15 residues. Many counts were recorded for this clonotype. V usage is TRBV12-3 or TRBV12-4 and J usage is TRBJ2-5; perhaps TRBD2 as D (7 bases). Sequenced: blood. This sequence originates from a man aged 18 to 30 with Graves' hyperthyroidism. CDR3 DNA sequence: TGTGCCAGCAGTCCTAGGGGGACTAACCAAGAGACCCAGTACTTC. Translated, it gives CASSPRGTNQETQYF.